Described below is a single T cell receptor (beta chain) sequence and its context. Original processing methods: For nucleated cells, counts were estimated from reference gene primer amplification. This table comes from immunoSEQ multiplex PCR, and its TCRdb copy is limited to in-frame clones, with some not included. Clone size and the V and J calls come from that table; the DNA yielded D and trimming. The sample holds 250,000 or so clones, about 88% seen once. CDR3 length equals 16 residues. V shed 4 bases and J shed 1 base, with 11 bases lying between them. The germline CDR1 and CDR2 sequences are KGHSH and LQKENI. These data come from a study of blood T cell repertoires in COVID-19. Study summary: Italy, Spain and the United States were the sources of the convalescent and acute COVID-19 samples. PBMCs, B-cell-depleted T cells, or T cells provided the cDNA or gDNA that made up the material.

The sequencing input was PBMCs or T cells enriched from blood (not recorded which). The TCR was taken from a woman between 45 and 65 years old who had been exposed to COVID-19. This sequence joins TRBV18 and TRBJ2-6; D call uncertain. The CDR3 region is CASSLTRSSGANVLTF. The CDR3 DNA follows: TGTGCCAGCTCACTAACCCGGTCTTCTGGGGCCAACGTCCTGACTTTC.